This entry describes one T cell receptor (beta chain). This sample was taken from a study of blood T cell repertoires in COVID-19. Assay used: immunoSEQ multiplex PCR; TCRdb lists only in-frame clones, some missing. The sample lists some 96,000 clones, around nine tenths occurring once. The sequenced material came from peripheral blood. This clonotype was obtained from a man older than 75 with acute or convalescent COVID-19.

The CDR3 nucleotides read TGTGCCAGCAGTCAGACCTACGAGCAGTACTTC. Protein: CASSQTYEQYF. The chain is built from TRBV6-5 and TRBJ2-7; D call uncertain. V shed 5 bases and J shed 2 bases, with 4 bases lying between them. CDR1 is MNHEY, CDR2 SVGAGI, per germline. This CDR3 is built from 11 residues.